The 32 T cell receptor beta chains listed next were all sequenced from one sample in a study of molecular identifiers for immune sequencing clone quantification. TCRdb independently ran MiXCR on the PCR reads; one entry per CDR3 protein. This table has 53,000 or so distinct CDR3 sequences, about a third appearing once. The specimen was naive CD8+ T cells from blood, with Jurkat cell RNA spiked in. As for subset: FACS-sorted CD8+CD4-CCR7+CD45RA+ naive T cells. These receptors were collected from a human donor in good health. Some libraries in this study had Jurkat cell RNA spiked in.

As regards this clonotype: Being one base from a much bigger clone, this may be a read error. This CDR3 fails to terminate in the conserved phenylalanine or tryptophan, so it likely reflects a read error. The chain uses TRBV6-2 or TRBV6-3 and TRBJ2-7, with D unresolved. Germline CDR1 is MNHEY and CDR2 is SVGEGT. This CDR3 is 12 amino acids long. V was shortened by 5 bases and J by 0 bases, with 5 bases between the two germline ends. The CDR3 DNA reads as TGTGCCAGCAGTGTGATCTCCTACGAGCAGTACATC. Protein sequence: CASSVISYEQYI.

About this clonotype: A much larger clonotype is one base distant, so this may be a read error. The rearrangement joins TRBV9 to TRBJ2-5, with a weak D call TRBD1 (5 bases). Germline CDR1 SGDLS, CDR2 YYNGEE. The CDR3 has 14 residues. The CDR3 DNA sequence: TGTGCCAGCAGCCCAAGGGGCCTCCAAGAGTCCCAGTACTTC. This codes for CASSPRGLQESQYF.

Ten or more counts support this clonotype. V is TRBV2 and J is TRBJ2-3, with 9 bases lining up with TRBD2. This CDR3 region has 18 residues. Germline CDR1 reads SNHLY; CDR2 reads FYNNEI. The J segment lost 0 bases and the V segment lost 3 bases, leaving 10 bases of the junction unmatched. Here the CDR3 DNA reads TGTGCCAGCAGTGAGATCAGCGGGAGGCCCTCTAGCACAGATACGCAGTATTTT. Protein product: CASSEISGRPSSTDTQYF. The full variable domain, completed using reference TRBV2 and TRBJ2-3, is EPEVTQTPSHQVTQMGQEVILRCVPISNHLYFYWYRQILGQKVEFLVSFYNNEISEKSEIFDDQFSVERPDGSNFTLKIRSTKLEDSAMYFCASSEISGRPSSTDTQYFGPGTRLTVL.

There are many counts of this clonotype. The gene calls are TRBV6-2 or TRBV6-3 and TRBJ2-7; D is undetermined. The length of the CDR3 is 14 residues. From germline, CDR1 is MNHEY and CDR2 SVGEGT. Trimming removed 2 bases from V and 3 bases from J, with 11 bases in between. CDR3 loop: CASSYTQVLYEQYF. The CDR3 DNA reads as TGTGCCAGCAGTTACACCCAGGTCCTCTACGAGCAGTACTTC.

Remarks on this clonotype: Because it lacks the conserved phenylalanine or tryptophan at the end, this CDR3 is likely a read error. This chain connects TRBV20-1 to TRBJ2-3; D perhaps matches TRBD1 (5 bases). CDR1 is DFQATT and CDR2 is SNEGSKA in the germline V gene (reference sequence). V was cut by 5 bases and J by 6 bases, with 12 bases left in between. The CDR3 is 12 residues long. The CDR3 reads CSASRARDTQYL. Written as DNA, the CDR3 is TGCAGTGCTTCCAGGGCCCGGGATACGCAGTATTTA.

J is TRBJ2-3 and V is TRBV5-5; 12 bases are a match to TRBD2. The CDR3 has 16 amino acids. Germline CDR1 SGHKS, CDR2 YYEKEE (reference sequence). Germline trimming cut 2 bases from V and 6 bases from J; bases unmatched to any gene: 7. The CDR3 DNA reads TGTGCCAGCAGCTTAGGGACTAGCGGGCCCTCGGATACGCAGTATTTT. This encodes CASSLGTSGPSDTQYF.

In DNA, the CDR3 is TGTGCCAGCAGTTTGCGGGGGCACGCCACTGAAGCTTTCTTT. Its translation is CASSLRGHATEAFF. This chain uses TRBV27 with TRBJ1-1; a weak D match, TRBD1 (6 bases). The V gene's germline CDR1 is MNHEY and CDR2 SMNVEV (reference sequence). The CDR3 spans 14 residues. Trimming removed 3 bases at V and 4 bases at J, with 12 bases between.

This rearrangement joins TRBV27 to TRBJ1-4; D possibly corresponds to TRBD1 (5 bases). The V gene lost 5 bases and the J gene lost 0 bases, with 16 bases spanning the gap. Germline V gene data show CDR1 as MNHEY and CDR2 as SMNVEV (reference sequence). CDR3 length equals 17 residues. This chain's CDR3 is CASSAQGLLATNEKLFF. In DNA form, the CDR3 reads TGTGCCAGCAGTGCGCAGGGTTTATTGGCAACTAATGAAAAACTGTTTTTT.

This clonotype showed up just a few times. This chain joins TRBV9 and TRBJ2-7, with 8 bases lining up with TRBD1. Trimming cost V 4 bases and J 7 bases; bases outside gene matches: 13. Germline loops: CDR1 SGDLS, CDR2 YYNGEE. This CDR3 contains 15 residues. The CDR3 loop is CASSPSQGDLGEQYF. The CDR3 coding sequence is TGTGCCAGCAGCCCATCACAGGGGGACTTGGGAGAGCAGTACTTC.

In this sample, this clonotype turned up a few times. This sequence joins TRBV18 and TRBJ2-2; D is possibly TRBD1 (5 bases). The CDR3 totals 17 residues. V was shortened by 3 bases and J by 2 bases, with 16 bases between the two germline ends. Germline assignment: CDR1 KGHSH and CDR2 LQKENI. CDR3 DNA: TGTGCCAGCTCACCCAGGGCCCTCACTGCCAACACCGGGGAGCTGTTTTTT. Translation gives CASSPRALTANTGELFF.

The chain uses TRBV12-3 or TRBV12-4 and TRBJ1-1; 12 nucleotides align to TRBD1. With V trimmed by 7 bases and J by 0 bases, 18 bases remained unmatched. The CDR3 spans 20 residues. Here the CDR3 DNA reads TGTGCCAGCACCCACCCCCGGGACAGGGGGCGTTATTTCATGAACACTGAAGCTTTCTTT. Its protein product is CASTHPRDRGRYFMNTEAFF.

This clonotype was detected ten times or more. The chain employs TRBV9 and TRBJ2-3; no definite D call. The CDR3 length is 16 residues. Germline CDR1 and CDR2: SGDLS and YYNGEE. V was clipped by 3 bases and J by 0 bases, with 14 bases between them. The CDR3 here is CASSADPFESTDTQYF. CDR3 coding DNA: TGTGCCAGCAGCGCGGACCCATTCGAGAGCACAGATACGCAGTATTTT.

This clonotype has a count of ten or more. Here the CDR3 reads CASSLARVASGRGVGTDTQYF. CDR3 coding DNA: TGTGCCAGCAGCTTAGCGAGAGTGGCTAGCGGGAGAGGGGTAGGCACAGATACGCAGTATTTT. The chain joins TRBV7-8 to TRBJ2-3; TRBD2 aligns across 10 bases. In germline, CDR1 is SGHVS, CDR2 FQNEAQ. CDR3 length equals 21 residues. J was trimmed by 1 base and V by 0 bases; bases with no gene match: 16.

This clonotype was detected only a few times. The CDR3 end shows no conserved phenylalanine or tryptophan, and so a read error is likely. The CDR3 sequence is CASSYPRGPRGASLDTQYL. In nucleotides, the CDR3 is TGTGCCAGCAGTTACCCCAGGGGGCCCAGGGGCGCGTCGTTAGATACGCAGTATCTT. V gene TRBV27 combines with J gene TRBJ2-3; TRBD1 agrees at 8 bases. Trimming removed 4 bases from V and 5 bases from J; junction bases left unmatched: 20. The CDR3 runs 19 residues. Germline-derived CDR1 and CDR2 are MNHEY and SMNVEV (reference sequence).

Only a few counts were recorded for this clonotype. One end of the junction varies from germline; a read error may be responsible. The chain has TRBV12-3 or TRBV12-4 and TRBJ2-3, with D hard to call. The CDR3 length is 15 residues. The CDR3 reads CASSLAVLSTDTQYF. The DNA for the CDR3 is TGTGCCAGCAGCTTAGCCGTCCTCAGCACAGATACGCAGTATTTT.

V and J are TRBV27 and TRBJ2-7; tentative D call: TRBD1 (6 bases). Germline loops: CDR1 MNHEY, CDR2 SMNVEV (reference sequence). The CDR3 contains 13 residues. The V and J ends lost 4 bases and 2 bases respectively, with 9 bases between them. CDR3 nucleotides: TGTGCCAGCAGTTCCAGGGGCCCCTACGAGCAGTACTTC. Its translation: CASSSRGPYEQYF.

The rearrangement uses TRBV28 and TRBJ1-6; TRBD1 is a possible D gene (5 bases). Per the germline V gene, CDR1 is MDHEN and CDR2 is SYDVKM. Trimming removed 2 bases from V and 9 bases from J, with 11 bases in between. The CDR3 sequence is 14 residues long. The CDR3 loop is CASSLGGKGSPLHF. The DNA of the CDR3 is TGTGCCAGCAGTTTAGGGGGTAAGGGTTCACCCCTCCACTTT. Full variable domain (missing parts from reference TRBV28 and TRBJ1-6): DVKVTQSSRYLVKRTGEKVFLECVQDMDHENMFWYRQDPGLGLRLIYFSYDVKMKEKGDIPEGYSVSREKKERFSLILESASTNQTSMYLCASSLGGKGSPLHFGNGTRLTVT.

The genes are TRBV7-9 and TRBJ2-1, with 9 bases identical to TRBD1. Trimming removed 5 bases from V and 4 bases from J; junction bases left unmatched: 9. Germline assignment: CDR1 SEHNR and CDR2 FQNEAQ (reference sequence). This CDR3 is built from 16 residues. The CDR3 loop reads CASSPKLGQGYNEQFF. DNA for the CDR3: TGTGCCAGCAGCCCTAAGTTGGGACAGGGTTACAATGAGCAGTTCTTC. The full variable domain, in which reference TRBV7-9 and TRBJ2-1 provide the parts outside the CDR3, is DTGVSQNPRHKITKRGQNVTFRCDPISEHNRLYWYRQTLGQGPEFLTYFQNEAQLEKSRLLSDRFSAERPKGSFSTLEIQRTEQGDSAMYLCASSPKLGQGYNEQFFGPGTRLTVL.

The V gene is TRBV11-2, the J gene TRBJ2-4, with TRBD1 matching 9 bases. The CDR3 has 13 residues. The V gene's germline CDR1 is SGHAT and CDR2 FQNNGV. The J segment lost 9 bases and the V segment lost 1 base, leaving 1 base of the junction unmatched. The CDR3 loop reads CASSLGQGGIQYF. CDR3 DNA sequence: TGTGCCAGCAGCTTAGGACAGGGGGGCATTCAGTACTTC. Full variable domain (rest looked up from reference TRBV11-2 and TRBJ2-4): EAGVAQSPRYKIIEKRQSVAFWCNPISGHATLYWYQQILGQGPKLLIQFQNNGVVDDSQLPKDRFSAERLKGVDSTLKIQPAKLEDSAVYLCASSLGQGGIQYFGAGTRLSVL.

Of note for this clonotype: This may be a read error: a much more frequent sequence differs by one nucleotide. Given the absence of the conserved phenylalanine or tryptophan at the CDR3 end, a read error is likely. This chain links TRBV28 with TRBJ2-3; the D gene is possibly TRBD2 (5 bases). The germline V gene has CDR1 MDHEN and CDR2 SYDVKM. The CDR3 has 14 amino acids. Trimming stripped 4 bases from V and 4 bases from J, with 12 bases between. CDR3 sequence (DNA): TGTGCCAGCAGTTCACTAGTGATTGCAGATACGCAGTATATT. Its protein product is CASSSLVIADTQYI.

CDR3 sequence reads: CASRITLSGSYYEQYF. The CDR3 nucleotides read TGTGCCAGCAGAATCACCTTAAGCGGGAGCTACTACGAGCAGTACTTC. V usage is TRBV28 and J usage is TRBJ2-7; 8 nucleotides match TRBD2. CDR1 and CDR2 (germline): MDHEN, SYDVKM. V shed 6 bases, J shed 3 bases, and the junction held 13 bases outside the gene matches. CDR3 length equals 16 residues.

This clonotype was counted ten times or more. The chain employs TRBV4-1 and TRBJ2-7; D tentatively reads TRBD1 or TRBD2 (5 bases each). The germline V gene has CDR1 MGHRA and CDR2 YSYEKL. V was shortened by 0 bases and J by 4 bases, with 7 bases between the two germline ends. The CDR3 is 13 amino acids. CDR3 in amino acids: CASSQEEGYEQYF. The CDR3 coding sequence is TGCGCCAGCAGCCAAGAAGAGGGGTACGAGCAGTACTTC.

This clonotype has more than one count but fewer than ten. The chain combines TRBV11-2 with TRBJ2-5; 7 bases are a match to TRBD1. CDR3 size: 15 residues. The germline CDR1 and CDR2 sequences are SGHAT and FQNNGV. V was pared by 5 bases and J by 1 base, with 7 bases of the junction left unmatched. CDR3 sequence (DNA): TGTGCCAGCAGCCTTGCAGGGGGTCCCCAAGAGACCCAGTACTTC. Amino acids: CASSLAGGPQETQYF. The full variable domain, rest sourced from reference TRBV11-2 and TRBJ2-5, is EAGVAQSPRYKIIEKRQSVAFWCNPISGHATLYWYQQILGQGPKLLIQFQNNGVVDDSQLPKDRFSAERLKGVDSTLKIQPAKLEDSAVYLCASSLAGGPQETQYFGPGTRLLVL.

V and J are TRBV4-1 and TRBJ2-7; 10 positions match TRBD2. The CDR3 has 14 residues. V gave up 3 bases and J gave up 3 bases; unmatched junction bases: 2. The germline CDR1 and CDR2 sequences are MGHRA and YSYEKL. This CDR3 is CASSHWTSGYEQYF. Here the CDR3 DNA reads TGCGCCAGCAGCCATTGGACTAGCGGCTACGAGCAGTACTTC.

The chain recombines TRBV19 with TRBJ2-7; D gene ambiguous. The CDR3 totals 12 residues. V was pared by 4 bases and J by 5 bases, with 9 bases between. From germline, CDR1 is LNHDA and CDR2 SQIVND (reference sequence). The CDR3 loop reads CASSKEENEQYF. The CDR3 DNA reads TGTGCCAGTAGTAAGGAAGAAAACGAGCAGTACTTC.

J is TRBJ2-1 and V is TRBV9, with D perhaps matching TRBD1 (5 bases). Germline V gene lookup returns CDR1 SGDLS and CDR2 YYNGEE. The CDR3 covers 15 residues. The ends were cut back, 0 bases at V and 2 bases at J, with 9 bases in the middle. The CDR3 sequence is CASSVEGQTYNEQFF. For the CDR3, the DNA is TGTGCCAGCAGCGTAGAAGGACAAACCTACAATGAGCAGTTCTTC.

This clonotype was seen repeatedly, ten times or more. In nucleotides, the CDR3 is TGTGCCAGCAGTTTGGCAGGGCTACAAGAGACCCAGTACTTC. It yields the protein CASSLAGLQETQYF. The rearrangement joins TRBV28 to TRBJ2-5, with D perhaps TRBD1 (5 bases). V was pared by 3 bases and J by 2 bases, with 10 bases between. Per the germline V gene, CDR1 is MDHEN and CDR2 is SYDVKM. The CDR3 runs to 14 residues.

Sample share makes this clonotype medium-sized (0.01 to 0.1%). The chain combines TRBV7-9 with TRBJ2-7; D might be TRBD1 (5 bases). The germline gives CDR1 SEHNR, CDR2 FQNEAQ (reference sequence). V lost 0 bases and J 4 bases, leaving 7 bases between the germline ends. The CDR3 length is 13 residues. CDR3 region: CASSLATAYEQYF. The CDR3 DNA sequence: TGTGCCAGCAGCTTAGCGACAGCATACGAGCAGTACTTC.

The chain carries TRBV25-1 and TRBJ2-2; D uncertain. V shed 5 bases and J shed 4 bases, with 17 bases lying between them. Looked up from germline, CDR1 is MGHDK and CDR2 is SYGVNS. The CDR3 runs 16 residues. The CDR3 region is CASSRRGASSTGELFF. CDR3 nucleotide sequence: TGTGCCAGCAGTCGCCGTGGAGCGTCGAGCACCGGGGAGCTGTTTTTT.

This clonotype has just one count. Since a much larger clone is just one base distant, this may be a read error. V is TRBV7-6 and J is TRBJ1-1, with a possible D match to TRBD1 (6 bases). Germline CDR1 SGHVS, CDR2 FNYEAQ. The CDR3 is 15 residues long. The CDR3 spells CAGSLVGGLNTEAFF. In nucleotides, the CDR3 is TGTGCCGGCAGCTTAGTGGGGGGGCTTAACACTGAAGCTTTCTTT.

There are many counts of this clonotype. The chain has TRBV5-4 and TRBJ2-3; 8 bases fit TRBD2. The length of the CDR3 is 14 residues. The V segment lost 5 bases and the J segment 9 bases; nucleotides outside the gene matches: 11. The germline gives CDR1 SGHNT, CDR2 YYREEE (reference sequence). In DNA form, the CDR3 reads TGTGCCAGCAGTCATCTTGGGACTAGTGAAACGCAGTATTTT. It yields the protein CASSHLGTSETQYF.

A note on this clonotype: Possible read error: a much larger clone is one base away. The chain carries TRBV7-6 and TRBJ2-3; TRBD2 matches 9 bases. The CDR3 is 16 residues long. CDR1 is SGHVS, CDR2 FNYEAQ, per germline. CDR3 amino acids: CASGLTQGLAPDTQYF. In DNA, the CDR3 is TGTGCCAGCGGCTTAACCCAGGGACTAGCACCAGATACGCAGTATTTT.